This TCR beta chain was documented in a study of blood T cells in healthy people across ages. The study's findings and limits: Older age coincided with a roughly linear decline in TCR beta diversity per million T cells.

For the second PCR, which ran for roughly 6 to 11 cycles, a sample-barcoded 5' primer and a J-beta primer mix were used. TCRdb ran MiXCR on the 5' RACE reads and lists one entry per CDR3 protein. Of 700,000 to 950,000 distinct CDR3 sequences listed, 55% to 75% are singletons. In regard to this clonotype: Its target is unknown.

The sample providers were healthy Caucasian people from Russia, aged about 6 to 90. This CDR3 is 13 amino acids long. The germline gives CDR1 SGHRS, CDR2 YFSETQ. Trimming removed 0 bases at V and 3 bases at J, with 4 bases between. This TCR derives from a man aged 25-45 years in good health. Material for sequencing was blood. The chain employs TRBV5-1 and TRBJ1-3; D is unresolved. The CDR3 protein is CASSLGLGNTIYF. Written as DNA, the CDR3 is TGCGCCAGCAGCTTGGGCCTTGGAAACACCATATATTTT.